This T cell receptor beta chain was captured in a study of shared clonotypes between healthy human individuals. Study findings and constraints: Donor clonotype sharing was expected to depend on sequencing depth.

Only in-frame clones appear in the TCRdb table, and some are missing; sequencing was by immunoSEQ multiplex PCR. The table shows about 2.1 million clones, with 85% to 95% occurring only once. Naive CD8 cells lacked CD45RO and underwent positive selection for CCR7, leaving out terminally differentiated effector memory CD45RA+ cells. This CDR3 region has 14 residues. V lost 6 bases and J lost 3, with 15 bases in between. The germline V gene encodes CDR1 MNHEY and CDR2 SVGAGI. Of note for this clone: The antigen is undetermined.

Material: naive CD8+ T cells from PBMCs. The chain combines TRBV6-5 with TRBJ2-7; D gene uncertain. The clonotype originates from a man aged 18 to 29 in good health. Some clones in this sample may be carry-over from other donors' samples. This CDR3 reads CASRTPGDNYEQYF. The CDR3 DNA is TGTGCCAGCAGAACCCCAGGCGACAACTACGAGCAGTACTTC.